Many counts were recorded for the clone carrying this T cell receptor beta chain. The target antigen is unknown. Germline-derived CDR1 and CDR2 are MNHEY and SVGAGI. Trimming took off 0 bases at V and 9 bases at J, with 6 bases between the two ends. CDR3 length equals 13 residues. This specimen comes from a study of T cell repertoires in cytomegalovirus infection. Study summary: CMV infection together with matching HLA type was indicated by public TCR beta signatures.

One entry per CDR3 protein results from TCRdb running MiXCR on the reads. The sample has approximately 76,000 distinct CDR3 sequences; 24% are singletons. The sample in question was CD8+ T cells from cultured PBMCs, obtained from culture after CMV antigen stimulation. The clonotype originates from a human donor in good health (CMV status not recorded). Some clones in this sample may be carry-over from other donors' samples. The V call is TRBV6-5, the J call TRBJ1-6; D uncertain. The CDR3 DNA is TGTGCCAGCAGTTACTCGTTCCGTTCACCCCTCCACTTT. This gives the protein CASSYSFRSPLHF.